The rows below give T cell receptor beta chains drawn from one sample of a study of identical twins. TCRdb re-derived calls from the 5' RACE reads in MiXCR, one entry per CDR3 protein. The table has 400,000 to 550,000 distinct CDR3 sequences, 14% seen once. These data also formed part of another study, on yellow fever vaccine responses in identical twins.

Specimen: CD4+ T cells sorted from blood. The source of these receptors is a young woman in good health. The CDR3 runs from the conserved cysteine through the conserved F or W.

>TRBV4-1|TRBJ2-3
CASSHRGGTGGTDTQYF
>TRBV7-2|TRBJ2-1
CASSLAHGGRRDEQFF
>TRBV29-1|TRBJ2-2
CSVRRGGKTGELFF
>TRBV10-3|TRBJ1-5
CAITEDTNQPQHF
>TRBV15|TRBJ2-1
CATSRAASVSEQFF
>TRBV3-1|TRBJ2-3
CASSQDPLATDTQYF
>TRBV7-3|TRBJ2-3
CASSQSRGGTDTQYF
>TRBV12-3/TRBV12-4|TRBJ2-2
CASSLLSGELFF
>TRBV29-1|TRBJ1-1
CSVTGTVNTEAFF
>TRBV29-1|TRBJ2-1
CSVVTGQGGNEQFF
>TRBV29-1|TRBJ1-2
CSVDRQGNYGYTF
>TRBV5-1|TRBJ2-1
CASSLGSLDNEQFF
>TRBV29-1|TRBJ2-3
CSVLTSGRVDTQYF
>TRBV6-5|TRBJ2-3
CASSWGGVRTDTQYF
>TRBV5-1|TRBJ2-7
CASSLTAFTNRYF
>TRBV2|TRBJ2-1
CASRPIEGNNEQFF
>TRBV29-1|TRBJ1-2
CSARDIYSYGYTF
>TRBV11-1|TRBJ2-1
CASSFMGTGKGSYNEQFF
>TRBV5-6|TRBJ2-3
CASSLLGASGTDTQYF
>TRBV3-1|TRBJ2-7
CASSQGSSGTSAALRYF
>TRBV20-1|TRBJ1-1
CSYRGFGTEAFF
>TRBV5-1|TRBJ2-7
CASSARTVPSYEQYF
>TRBV4-2|TRBJ1-2
CASSQDTGGTNYGYTF
>TRBV5-1|TRBJ2-7
CASSLDEGGQYF
>TRBV29-1|TRBJ2-7
CSVGAGPLYEQYF
>TRBV6-2/TRBV6-3|TRBJ2-2
CASSRRQGSTGELFF
>TRBV9|TRBJ2-2
CASSAVSPIGGLTGELFF
>TRBV6-1|TRBJ2-3
CASSDRTGSVTDTQYF
>TRBV6-1|TRBJ1-4
CATSPGTPRGKLFF
>TRBV7-3|TRBJ2-1
CASSPTGGAGRSEQFF
>TRBV7-3|TRBJ2-5
CASSLKPSGWGEETQYF
>TRBV14|TRBJ2-3
CASSQAVLAGGPNTDTQYF
>TRBV12-3/TRBV12-4|TRBJ2-7
CASIKLAGGSEQYF
>TRBV3-1|TRBJ2-7
CASSQGIQGHDEQYF
>TRBV28|TRBJ2-7
CASSLFRVVGGNLNEQYF
>TRBV3-1|TRBJ2-2
CASSQTGRVWTGELFF
>TRBV29-1|TRBJ2-3
CSVERAGVTDTQYF
>TRBV7-2|TRBJ2-3
CASSSLGQGGTDTQYF
>TRBV27|TRBJ2-1
CASSSDRAGNEQFF
>TRBV11-1|TRBJ1-1
CASSLGGGWTEAFF
>TRBV6-1|TRBJ1-5
CASSRTGSQPPQHF
>TRBV20-1|TRBJ2-5
CSAKTGARETQYF
>TRBV2|TRBJ2-7
CASNPRREAYEQYF
>TRBV29-1|TRBJ1-3
CSVVDGNTIYF
>TRBV20-1|TRBJ2-3
CSARSWTSGRSTDTQYF
>TRBV20-1|TRBJ2-5
CSALGLGQGQETQYF
>TRBV6-1|TRBJ2-1
CASSRNTAGTSGRARFF
>TRBV19|TRBJ1-1
CASSPRDRGPTEAFF
>TRBV18|TRBJ2-7
CASSLGQKYEQYF
>TRBV5-1|TRBJ2-1
CASSLAGGEQFF
>TRBV5-1|TRBJ2-3
CASSLSDTQYF
>TRBV20-1|TRBJ2-7
CSAPGQNSYEQYF
>TRBV3-1|TRBJ2-2
CASSQGLLTHTGELFF
>TRBV20-1|TRBJ2-3
CSAKTIAGGTITDTQYF
>TRBV7-9|TRBJ1-6
CASSSEIGDSPLHF
>TRBV6-2/TRBV6-3|TRBJ1-2
CASSYGQGSTYGYTF
>TRBV7-2|TRBJ1-3
CASSFWTGGNTIYF